This T cell receptor (beta chain) was sequenced for a study of blood T cell repertoires in COVID-19. Before being deemed recovered, Cohort 3 donors had two negative PCRs, clearance, or symptom resolution. In the original workflow: The assay estimated nucleated cells by amplifying reference gene primers. TCRdb's copy holds only in-frame clones and misses some; the assay was immunoSEQ multiplex PCR. V and J calls and clone size are copied from that table; D and trimming were computed from the DNA. The table records about 480,000 clones, 88% of them present only once. CDR1 is SEHNR and CDR2 is FQNEAQ in the germline V gene (reference sequence). The CDR3 sequence is 14 residues long. V was pared by 1 base and J by 7 bases, with 13 bases between.

The chain recombines TRBV7-9 with TRBJ1-2; D may be TRBD1 (6 bases). The TCR sequence derives from a woman aged 40 to 50 who had recovered from COVID-19. Sequencing input: PBMCs or T cells enriched from blood (not recorded which). CDR3 nucleotide sequence: TGTGCCAGCAGCTTAGGAGGGGGGGATACTGGCTACACCTTC. Translating it yields CASSLGGGDTGYTF. The variable domain in full, with the rest retrieved from reference TRBV7-9 and TRBJ1-2, is DTGVSQNPRHKITKRGQNVTFRCDPISEHNRLYWYRQTLGQGPEFLTYFQNEAQLEKSRLLSDRFSAERPKGSFSTLEIQRTEQGDSAMYLCASSLGGGDTGYTFGSGTRLTVV.